These T cell receptor beta chains were read from a single sample in a study of T cell repertoires and leukemia-associated antigens. TCRdb re-called the 5' RACE reads through MiXCR, storing one row per CDR3 protein. The sample holds some 14,000 distinct CDR3 sequences, less than 40% seen once. Antigen specificity for these receptors is unknown. What was sequenced was CD3+ T cells sorted from blood and cultured. These receptors all come from a female donor in good health. The conserved cysteine and the conserved F or W are not part of the CDR3 here. The D gene is left open where the match is weak.

j_call	v_call	d_call	cdr3_aa
TRBJ2-5	TRBV7-2	-	ASSKTTGVGSETQY
TRBJ1-5	TRBV28	-	ASSFAGAIDQPQH
TRBJ1-1	TRBV5-5	TRBD1	ASSSRQGLLHTEAF
TRBJ1-5	TRBV6-5	-	ASSSGGNQPQH
TRBJ2-7	TRBV12-1	-	ASSFTTGGLYEQY
TRBJ2-1	TRBV12-3/TRBV12-4	-	ASSLGGALNEQF
TRBJ2-7	TRBV6-1	-	ASSATSSYEQY
TRBJ2-7	TRBV11-2	-	ASSLARSYYEQY
TRBJ2-1	TRBV20-1	TRBD2	SGPTSGTTPYNEQF
TRBJ2-7	TRBV10-3	TRBD2	AISASGTLEY
TRBJ1-2	TRBV20-1	-	SARVNHGYT
TRBJ2-7	TRBV5-1	TRBD2	ASSLTSGSYEQY
TRBJ2-5	TRBV5-1	TRBD2	ASSFSGTRRETQY
TRBJ2-1	TRBV19	-	ASSNGLEAYNEQF
TRBJ2-1	TRBV5-1	TRBD2	ASSLGQWLAGSIEQF
TRBJ2-3	TRBV24-1	TRBD1	ATGDPGQGTDTQY
TRBJ1-5	TRBV28	-	ANSFRQGQDNQPQH
TRBJ2-3	TRBV9	-	ASSEHGVVTDTQY
TRBJ2-1	TRBV10-3	TRBD2	AISELAGWNEQF
TRBJ2-1	TRBV5-1	TRBD2	ASSPSGKVGNEQF
TRBJ2-1	TRBV24-1	-	ATTGDGTVPPGEQF
TRBJ1-2	TRBV21-1	-	ASSKESCSGQGNYGYT
TRBJ2-7	TRBV28	-	ASSHGGTGTEQY
TRBJ2-7	TRBV6-2/TRBV6-3	-	ASSLAGREQY
TRBJ2-2	TRBV5-5	TRBD1	ASSYRGSGELF
TRBJ1-5	TRBV29-1	TRBD1	SAGGQSNQPQH
TRBJ2-3	TRBV29-1	-	SVEGGTLTDTQY
TRBJ2-1	TRBV7-9	-	ASRPLVRVLGEQF
TRBJ2-5	TRBV10-3	TRBD2	AISEGLAGVRGQETQY
TRBJ2-1	TRBV11-2	-	ASSLGSLNEQF
TRBJ2-2	TRBV5-6	TRBD1	ASRDSRDRTPGELF
TRBJ1-5	TRBV24-1	-	ATSEILGPQH
TRBJ2-7	TRBV4-3	TRBD1	ASSQSLGQGGLEQY
TRBJ2-5	TRBV11-3	-	ASSGQDFMETQY
TRBJ2-1	TRBV12-3/TRBV12-4	TRBD1	ASSLDTQGDKQF
TRBJ2-1	TRBV10-1	-	ASSDGDNEQF
TRBJ2-1	TRBV19	TRBD2	ASSGLVYNEQF
TRBJ2-5	TRBV7-8	-	ASSDRGGDLQETQY
TRBJ2-7	TRBV20-1	TRBD2	TAGGSGSIEQY
TRBJ2-4	TRBV20-1	-	SARKRSTPTKNIQY